This T cell receptor beta chain is from a study of regulatory T cells in long-lasting Graves disease. CDR3-region Arm-PCR and iRepertoire HTBI primers produced the TCR beta libraries. Via MiXCR, TCRdb re-called the multiplex PCR reads, giving one row per CDR3 protein. The sample gives 350,000 to 500,000 distinct CDR3 sequences, 11% to 15% of which show up once; about 15% is in the top ten. Noted time point: newly diagnosed GD, antithyroid drugs for less than 3 months. PBMCs were the source of the RNA used for TCR sequencing. The V and J ends lost 0 bases and 0 bases respectively, with 9 bases between them. CDR1 is SGHRS and CDR2 is YFSETQ in the germline V gene. The CDR3 has 15 residues. Whole-study findings and limits: There was favoring of TRBV28, TRBJ1-2 and TRBJ2-5 in persistent disease.

This clonotype has a handful of counts. The antigen is not known. In addition, the sample was reused for a study of T cells in Graves' hyperthyroidism and ophthalmopathy. As reported in that work: In the first-round RT-PCR of the TCR CDR3, the HTBI primer set was used. By a 13 V-J model, ophthalmopathy was set apart from stable hyperthyroidism.

This chain joins TRBV5-1 and TRBJ1-1; no definite D call. The receptor's source is a woman aged 50 to 65 with Graves disease. Source: peripheral blood mononuclear cells (PBMCs), taken at new diagnosis, from a patient treated with antithyroid drugs. The CDR3 region has the DNA TGCGCCAGCAGCTTGGATCAGTCGATGAACACTGAAGCTTTCTTT. Its translation: CASSLDQSMNTEAFF.